This TCR beta chain originates from a study of blood T cell repertoires in COVID-19. In the study overall: Sources were T cells, B-cell-depleted T cells, or PBMCs; the material itself was cDNA or gDNA.

In the authors' workflow: By means of reference gene primer amplification, nucleated cell counts were estimated. Clones were sequenced by immunoSEQ multiplex PCR, and TCRdb holds only the in-frame ones, with some missing. Clonal size and the V and J genes are those of that table, whereas D and trimming came from the DNA. This sample yields about 480,000 clones, of which around 90% are seen a single time; roughly 1.8% belongs to the top ten. The CDR3 is 15 amino acids. Trimming removed 5 bases from V and 3 bases from J, with 17 bases in between. Germline V CDR1 and CDR2: MNHEY, SVGAGI. This chain joins TRBV6-5 and TRBJ2-7; maybe TRBD2 (6 bases). The receptor comes from a woman between 18 and 30 years old with acute COVID-19. Sequencing was done on a sample of PBMCs or T cells enriched from blood (not recorded which). As DNA, the CDR3 is TGTGCCAGCAGTACCCTCGTTGGGGGAGGCTACGAGCAGTACTTC. Its translation is CASSTLVGGGYEQYF.